The 18 T cell receptor beta chains below were found in one sample sequenced in a study of cytomegalovirus exposure and HLA in healthy donors. PCR primers comprised 60 Vbeta and 13 Jbeta primers. Assay used: immunoSEQ multiplex PCR; TCRdb lists only in-frame clones, some missing. The sample has about 120,000 clones, roughly 70% seen once; the top ten hold roughly 3%. The sample consisted of PBMCs. The receptors come from a middle-aged woman in good health and CMV-seropositive.

The chain uses TRBV5-1 and TRBJ1-1; D perhaps matches TRBD1 (6 bases). The CDR3 has 14 amino acids. Germline V gives CDR1 SGHRS, CDR2 YFSETQ. V gave up 0 bases and J gave up 5 bases, with 11 bases separating them. CDR3 loop: CASSLEGVRTEAFF. CDR3 coding DNA: TGCGCCAGCAGCTTGGAGGGGGTAAGGACTGAAGCTTTCTTT.

The rearrangement uses TRBV5-8 and TRBJ2-1; tentatively, D is TRBD1 (5 bases). This CDR3 region has 14 residues. Germline-derived CDR1 and CDR2 are SGHTS and YDEGEE. The ends were cut back, 2 bases at V and 3 bases at J, with 9 bases in the middle. DNA for the CDR3: TGTGCCAGCAGCTTTCAAGGACACTACAATGAGCAGTTCTTC. This sequence encodes CASSFQGHYNEQFF.

This chain joins TRBV4-2 and TRBJ2-1; 10 positions match TRBD2. This CDR3 is 15 amino acids long. The germline gives CDR1 LGHNA, CDR2 YNFKEQ. Trimming took 4 bases from V and 4 from J; bases not matched to a gene: 4. The CDR3 loop reads CASSLGLAEYNEQFF. The CDR3 nucleotides read TGTGCCAGCAGCCTCGGACTAGCGGAGTACAATGAGCAGTTCTTC.

This clone was observed a single time. The chain has TRBV30 and TRBJ2-2; the D gene is possibly TRBD2 (6 bases). CDR1 and CDR2 from the germline V gene are GTSNPN and SVGIG (reference sequence). CDR3 length equals 13 residues. V was pared by 2 bases and J by 6 bases, with 10 bases between. CDR3 amino acids: CAWSLLASGELFF. The CDR3 bases are TGTGCCTGGAGTCTGCTAGCGTCCGGGGAGCTGTTTTTT.

The chain uses TRBV5-1 and TRBJ1-2, with 9 positions matching TRBD1. Germline lookup yields CDR1 SGHRS and CDR2 YFSETQ. Trimming removed 6 bases from V and 2 bases from J; junction bases left unmatched: 8. CDR3 length: 15 amino acids. Here the CDR3 reads CASKSQGTGNYGYTF. The DNA of the CDR3 is TGCGCCAGCAAATCTCAGGGGACAGGGAACTATGGCTACACCTTC.

The gene calls are TRBV6-5 and TRBJ2-6, with 7 bases lining up with TRBD2. The CDR3 runs to 16 residues. The V segment lost 2 bases and the J segment 3 bases; nucleotides outside the gene matches: 4. In germline, CDR1 is MNHEY, CDR2 SVGAGI. This chain's CDR3 is CASSYRGVDGANVLTF. In DNA, the CDR3 is TGTGCCAGCAGTTACCGGGGGGTGGATGGGGCCAACGTCCTGACTTTC.

This clone was seen more than once but under ten times. The chain carries TRBV4-3 and TRBJ1-3, with unresolved D. This CDR3 is built from 16 residues. The germline gives CDR1 LGHNA, CDR2 YSLEER. The V and J ends lost 5 bases and 0 bases respectively, with 14 bases between them. The CDR3: CASSSDSGSSGNTIYF. The CDR3 DNA sequence: TGCGCCAGCAGCTCTGACTCCGGGAGCTCTGGAAACACCATATATTTT.

The chain links TRBV28 to TRBJ2-7, with unresolved D. In germline, CDR1 is MDHEN, CDR2 SYDVKM. The length of the CDR3 is 13 residues. Deletions cut 7 bases from V and 4 bases from J, with 14 bases between. The CDR3 bases are TGTGCCAGCACCGGTCCCCTACCGTACGAGCAGTACTTC. This encodes CASTGPLPYEQYF. Looking up the rest from reference TRBV28 and TRBJ2-7 gives the full variable domain: DVKVTQSSRYLVKRTGEKVFLECVQDMDHENMFWYRQDPGLGLRLIYFSYDVKMKEKGDIPEGYSVSREKKERFSLILESASTNQTSMYLCASTGPLPYEQYFGPGTRLTVT.

The CDR3 region has the DNA TGTGCCAGCAGTCCGTCGACTAGCTCCTACAATGAGCAGTTCTTC. It encodes CASSPSTSSYNEQFF. This chain connects TRBV27 to TRBJ2-1; possibly TRBD2 for D (6 bases). The CDR3 sequence is 15 residues long. Trimming cost V 5 bases and J 0 bases, with 11 bases left between them. CDR1 is MNHEY, CDR2 SMNVEV, per germline (reference sequence).

The CDR3 DNA is TGTGCCAGCAGCTGGACACAGGGTTACGAGCAGTACTTC. Protein: CASSWTQGYEQYF. This chain joins TRBV11-2 and TRBJ2-7; TRBD1 might be the D (6 bases). Per germline, CDR1 SGHAT and CDR2 FQNNGV. V dropped 4 bases and J dropped 4 bases, with 11 bases sitting between them. CDR3 length: 13 amino acids.

This clone appeared a single time. The chain uses TRBV10-1 and TRBJ1-1, with D perhaps TRBD1 (5 bases). Looked up from germline, CDR1 is WNHNN and CDR2 is SYGVQD (reference sequence). This CDR3 comprises 18 residues. V dropped 0 bases and J dropped 1 base, with 18 bases sitting between them. In DNA, the CDR3 is TGCGCCAGCAGTGAGTCCTTGGGGTTCGGGGGTTCGAACACTGAAGCTTTCTTT. It codes for CASSESLGFGGSNTEAFF.

J is TRBJ2-7 and V is TRBV29-1; 10 bases match TRBD2. There are 13 residues in the CDR3. Germline trimming cut 7 bases from V and 0 bases from J; bases unmatched to any gene: 3. Germline V gene data show CDR1 as SQVTM and CDR2 as ANQGSEA. The CDR3 bases are TGCAGCGGGAGCGGGGGGGCCTCCTACGAGCAGTACTTC. It yields the protein CSGSGGASYEQYF.

The CDR3 region has the DNA TGTGCCAGCAGTTTCACAGGGGATGGCTACACCTTC. It yields the protein CASSFTGDGYTF. The chain links TRBV2 to TRBJ1-2, with 7 bases identical to TRBD1. The V and J ends lost 5 bases and 6 bases, in that order; junction bases with no gene match: 3. The CDR3 sequence is 12 residues long. Germline CDR1 SNHLY, CDR2 FYNNEI.

In regard to this clone: The junction shows a germline mismatch at one end, possibly a read error. In the same sample, other DNA sequences code for this CDR3. The chain carries TRBV4-3 and TRBJ2-5; 10 bases fit TRBD2. The CDR3 has 15 amino acids. The germline gives CDR1 LGHNA, CDR2 YSLEER. CDR3 coding DNA: TGCGCCAGCAGCTTTGGACTAGCGGAACAAGAGACTCAGTACTTC. Its protein product is CASSFGLAEQETQYF.

The rearrangement uses TRBV5-5 and TRBJ1-2; D is uncertain. The CDR3 contains 17 residues. Trimming shortened V by 4 bases and J by 3 bases, and 22 bases separated the two germline ends. Germline values: CDR1 SGHKS, CDR2 YYEKEE (reference sequence). CDR3 protein: CASSPSPGGVSYYGYTF. CDR3 nucleotide sequence: TGTGCCAGCAGCCCGAGTCCCGGCGGAGTAAGCTACTATGGCTACACCTTC.

The rearrangement uses TRBV27 and TRBJ2-1; 12 bases match TRBD2. Trimming at V came to 6 bases and at J to 4 bases, leaving 4 bases not matched to a gene. Germline CDR1 MNHEY, CDR2 SMNVEV (reference sequence). The CDR3 runs to 15 residues. CDR3 sequence: CASSLGTSGYNEQFF. The CDR3 DNA sequence: TGTGCCAGCAGCCTTGGGACTAGCGGGTACAATGAGCAGTTCTTC.

This clone was counted once. V is TRBV2 and J is TRBJ1-3; D unclear. CDR1 SNHLY and CDR2 FYNNEI come from the germline V gene. Trimming left V 6 bases short and J 0 bases short, with 12 bases between. The CDR3 is 15 residues long. The CDR3 sequence is CASSPGVASGNTIYF. The CDR3 DNA reads TGTGCCAGCAGCCCTGGAGTGGCCTCTGGAAACACCATATATTTT.

V usage is TRBV28 and J usage is TRBJ1-2; TRBD1 matches 8 bases. The CDR3 is made up of 15 amino acids. V dropped 4 bases and J dropped 8; count of bases not matched to a gene: 12. Germline CDR1 and CDR2: MDHEN and SYDVKM. The chain's CDR3 is CASSSETGELWGYTF. The CDR3, as DNA: TGTGCCAGCAGTTCGGAGACAGGGGAATTGTGGGGCTACACCTTC.